These T cell receptor beta chains were read from a single sample in a study of shared clonotypes between healthy human individuals. Libraries were prepared by immunoSEQ multiplex PCR; TCRdb keeps only in-frame clonotypes and omits some of them. There are 470,000 or so clones in the sample; over 70% occur only once, and approximately 12% lies in the top ten. The sample comprised PBMCs. The receptors here all came from a woman in her 40s in good health. Some clones in this sample may be carry-over from other donors' samples. CDR3s include the opening cysteine and the closing phenylalanine or tryptophan. The order of the fields is clone size, D gene, V gene, J gene, CDR3 protein, CDR3 DNA. A D gene is named only where the DNA matches it firmly. Clone size is stated in some rows and not others, as once, few, many or a class when expanded.

clone_size: .
d_call: TRBD1
v_call: TRBV5-1
j_call: TRBJ2-7
cdr3_aa: CASSPATGTGPYEQYF
cdr3_nt: TGCGCCAGCAGCCCCGCAACCGGGACAGGACCCTACGAGCAGTACTTC

clone_size: .
d_call: .
v_call: TRBV30
j_call: TRBJ1-1
cdr3_aa: CAWSGGRPEAFF
cdr3_nt: TGTGCCTGGAGTGGCGGTAGACCTGAAGCTTTCTTT

clone_size: .
d_call: .
v_call: TRBV9
j_call: TRBJ2-7
cdr3_aa: CASSVGDSGPYEQYF
cdr3_nt: TGTGCCAGCAGCGTGGGGGACAGCGGGCCTTACGAGCAGTACTTC

clone_size: .
d_call: .
v_call: TRBV7-3
j_call: TRBJ1-1
cdr3_aa: CASSWGGGGTEAFF
cdr3_nt: TGTGCCAGCAGCTGGGGTGGGGGAGGCACTGAAGCTTTCTTT

clone_size: .
d_call: TRBD1
v_call: TRBV28
j_call: TRBJ2-2
cdr3_aa: CASSLRDRGYTGELFF
cdr3_nt: TGTGCCAGCAGTTTACGGGACAGGGGTTACACCGGGGAGCTGTTTTTT

clone_size: .
d_call: TRBD1
v_call: TRBV5-1
j_call: TRBJ2-1
cdr3_aa: CASSIDRASYNEQFF
cdr3_nt: TGCGCCAGCAGCATAGACAGGGCCTCCTACAATGAGCAGTTCTTC

clone_size: .
d_call: .
v_call: TRBV28
j_call: TRBJ1-5
cdr3_aa: CASSPGAILYQPQHF
cdr3_nt: TGTGCCAGCAGCCCAGGGGCGATCTTATATCAGCCCCAGCATTTT

clone_size: .
d_call: .
v_call: TRBV15
j_call: TRBJ1-1
cdr3_aa: CATSRDEVTEAFF
cdr3_nt: TGTGCCACCAGCAGAGATGAGGTGACTGAAGCTTTCTTT

clone_size: .
d_call: .
v_call: TRBV29-1
j_call: TRBJ1-2
cdr3_aa: CSVEVWEGVWYGYTF
cdr3_nt: TGCAGCGTTGAAGTTTGGGAGGGGGTCTGGTATGGCTACACCTTC

clone_size: .
d_call: TRBD2
v_call: TRBV2
j_call: TRBJ2-7
cdr3_aa: CASQGLAGPYEQYF
cdr3_nt: TGTGCCAGCCAGGGACTAGCGGGACCCTACGAGCAGTACTTC

clone_size: .
d_call: TRBD1
v_call: TRBV27
j_call: TRBJ2-5
cdr3_aa: CASSLQGALRWSETQYF
cdr3_nt: TGTGCCAGCAGTTTACAGGGGGCCTTGCGATGGTCGGAGACCCAGTACTTC

clone_size: .
d_call: TRBD2
v_call: TRBV9
j_call: TRBJ2-7
cdr3_aa: CASSPGLAKDEQYF
cdr3_nt: TGTGCCAGCAGCCCGGGACTAGCTAAGGACGAGCAGTACTTC

clone_size: .
d_call: .
v_call: TRBV18
j_call: TRBJ1-5
cdr3_aa: CASSREQSNQPQHF
cdr3_nt: TGTGCCAGCTCACGGGAGCAGAGCAATCAGCCCCAGCATTTT

clone_size: once
d_call: TRBD2
v_call: TRBV10-2
j_call: TRBJ2-1
cdr3_aa: CASRPSGSSYNEQFF
cdr3_nt: TGCGCCAGCAGACCCAGCGGGAGCTCCTACAATGAGCAGTTCTTC

clone_size: .
d_call: .
v_call: TRBV5-4
j_call: TRBJ2-1
cdr3_aa: CASSLGTRSQFF
cdr3_nt: TGTGCCAGCAGCTTGGGAACTAGGAGTCAGTTCTTC

clone_size: .
d_call: .
v_call: TRBV11-3
j_call: TRBJ2-2
cdr3_aa: CASSSLRTGELFF
cdr3_nt: TGTGCCAGCAGCTCTCTGAGGACCGGGGAGCTGTTTTTT

clone_size: .
d_call: .
v_call: TRBV27
j_call: TRBJ2-2
cdr3_aa: CASSLSSGAITGELFF
cdr3_nt: TGTGCCAGCAGTTTATCATCGGGGGCCATCACCGGGGAGCTGTTTTTT

clone_size: .
d_call: .
v_call: TRBV30
j_call: TRBJ2-5
cdr3_aa: CACQQGGGETQYF
cdr3_nt: TGTGCCTGCCAACAGGGTGGGGGAGAGACCCAGTACTTC

clone_size: .
d_call: TRBD2
v_call: TRBV18
j_call: TRBJ2-7
cdr3_aa: CASSSGAGLAEQYF
cdr3_nt: TGTGCCAGCTCTTCGGGGGCGGGACTAGCGGAGCAGTACTTC

clone_size: once
d_call: .
v_call: TRBV5-8
j_call: TRBJ2-4
cdr3_aa: CASSWGEDIQYF
cdr3_nt: TGTGCCAGCAGCTGGGGGGAGGACATTCAGTACTTC

clone_size: .
d_call: .
v_call: TRBV18
j_call: TRBJ2-7
cdr3_aa: CASSPEGLLSYEQYF
cdr3_nt: TGTGCCAGCTCACCGGAGGGCCTTCTCTCCTACGAGCAGTACTTC

clone_size: .
d_call: .
v_call: TRBV5-1
j_call: TRBJ1-5
cdr3_aa: CASSLGQGQPQHF
cdr3_nt: TGCGCCAGCAGCTTGGGGCAGGGTCAGCCCCAGCATTTT

clone_size: .
d_call: .
v_call: TRBV9
j_call: TRBJ1-5
cdr3_aa: CASSPSGGSNQPQHF
cdr3_nt: TGTGCCAGCAGCCCTAGTGGGGGTAGCAATCAGCCCCAGCATTTT

clone_size: .
d_call: TRBD2
v_call: TRBV30
j_call: TRBJ2-1
cdr3_aa: CAWREASGRARREQFF
cdr3_nt: TGTGCCTGGAGGGAGGCTAGCGGGAGGGCCAGGAGGGAGCAGTTCTTC

clone_size: .
d_call: TRBD1
v_call: TRBV29-1
j_call: TRBJ1-3
cdr3_aa: CSAYRDSSGNTIYF
cdr3_nt: TGCAGCGCCTACCGGGACAGCTCTGGAAACACCATATATTTT

clone_size: once
d_call: TRBD1
v_call: TRBV12-5
j_call: TRBJ1-1
cdr3_aa: CASGSTGGLSLAF
cdr3_nt: TGTGCTAGTGGGTCGACAGGGGGCCTCTCCCTAGCGTTT

clone_size: once
d_call: .
v_call: TRBV27
j_call: TRBJ2-1
cdr3_aa: CASSSGPQPPNEQFF
cdr3_nt: TGTGCCAGCAGTTCCGGGCCCCAACCTCCCAATGAGCAGTTCTTC

clone_size: .
d_call: .
v_call: TRBV27
j_call: TRBJ2-7
cdr3_aa: CASSALRATEQYF
cdr3_nt: TGTGCCAGCAGTGCTCTTAGGGCTACCGAGCAGTACTTC

clone_size: .
d_call: .
v_call: TRBV2
j_call: TRBJ1-1
cdr3_aa: CASSADGNTEAFF
cdr3_nt: TGTGCCAGCAGCGCAGACGGGAACACTGAAGCTTTCTTT

clone_size: once
d_call: .
v_call: TRBV7-6
j_call: TRBJ2-2
cdr3_aa: CASSLVRNTGELFF
cdr3_nt: TGTGCCAGCAGCTTAGTCCGGAACACCGGGGAGCTGTTTTTT

clone_size: .
d_call: TRBD2
v_call: TRBV18
j_call: TRBJ2-3
cdr3_aa: CASSEGLAGNTDTQYF
cdr3_nt: TGTGCCAGCTCAGAGGGACTAGCGGGAAACACAGATACGCAGTATTTT

clone_size: .
d_call: TRBD1
v_call: TRBV5-8
j_call: TRBJ2-1
cdr3_aa: CASSVNRGRASYNEQFF
cdr3_nt: TGTGCCAGCAGCGTTAACAGGGGGCGGGCTTCCTACAATGAGCAGTTCTTC

clone_size: .
d_call: .
v_call: TRBV28
j_call: TRBJ2-1
cdr3_aa: CASSFFSSYNEQFF
cdr3_nt: TGTGCCAGCAGTTTCTTCAGCTCCTACAATGAGCAGTTCTTC

clone_size: .
d_call: TRBD2
v_call: TRBV7-6
j_call: TRBJ2-1
cdr3_aa: CASSLGAGPEWGGEQFF
cdr3_nt: TGTGCCAGCAGCTTAGGTGCTGGTCCCGAATGGGGGGGTGAGCAGTTCTTC

clone_size: .
d_call: .
v_call: TRBV2
j_call: TRBJ2-1
cdr3_aa: CASSEQGYENEQFF
cdr3_nt: TGTGCCAGCAGTGAGCAGGGTTATGAGAATGAGCAGTTCTTC

clone_size: .
d_call: .
v_call: TRBV5-4
j_call: TRBJ2-3
cdr3_aa: CASSPPASGDTQYF
cdr3_nt: TGTGCCAGCAGCCCCCCTGCATCGGGAGATACGCAGTATTTT

clone_size: .
d_call: TRBD1
v_call: TRBV7-9
j_call: TRBJ2-5
cdr3_aa: CASSQTGAPEETQYF
cdr3_nt: TGTGCCAGCAGCCAGACAGGGGCGCCAGAAGAGACCCAGTACTTC

clone_size: .
d_call: TRBD2
v_call: TRBV10-3
j_call: TRBJ2-2
cdr3_aa: CAIRPGLAANTGELFF
cdr3_nt: TGTGCCATCAGACCAGGACTAGCGGCAAACACCGGGGAGCTGTTTTTT

clone_size: many
d_call: TRBD1
v_call: TRBV19
j_call: TRBJ1-5
cdr3_aa: CASSTAGGYSNQPQHF
cdr3_nt: TGTGCCAGTAGTACTGCAGGGGGGTATAGCAATCAGCCCCAGCATTTT

clone_size: .
d_call: .
v_call: TRBV27
j_call: TRBJ1-1
cdr3_aa: CASIQRGGVEAFF
cdr3_nt: TGTGCCAGCATCCAGAGGGGAGGGGTTGAAGCTTTCTTT

clone_size: .
d_call: .
v_call: TRBV14
j_call: TRBJ1-1
cdr3_aa: CASSQGVNTEAFF
cdr3_nt: TGTGCCAGCAGCCAGGGGGTGAACACTGAAGCTTTCTTT

clone_size: .
d_call: .
v_call: TRBV7-9
j_call: TRBJ2-7
cdr3_aa: CASSQAAVGGYEQYF
cdr3_nt: TGCGCCAGCAGCCAAGCGGCCGTAGGCGGCTACGAGCAGTACTTC